The table lists the clone carrying this TCR beta chain with many counts. The data stem from a study of cytotoxic CD8 clonotypes in ibrutinib-treated CLL. Study-wide background: Partial response occurred in about 25 patients and complete response in 2; at median approximately 65 months, roughly 15 remained remitted and about twelve progressed.

This CDR3 is 13 amino acids long. CDR1 LNHDA and CDR2 SQIVND come from the germline V gene (reference sequence). Trimming removed 8 bases from V and 5 bases from J, with 15 bases in between. Profiling relied on immunoSEQ multiplex PCR, and the TCRdb table lists in-frame clones only, not all of them. The sample lists about 45,000 clones, 50% to 80% occurring once. This rearrangement joins TRBV19 to TRBJ1-2; D gene ambiguous. The specimen was PBMCs, collected after 24 months of ibrutinib treatment. This sequence originates from a human donor with chronic lymphocytic leukemia. The CDR3 DNA sequence: TGTGCCAGTTCGAAGGGTCGGGGTTATGGCTACACCTTC. Translating gives CASSKGRGYGYTF. Supplemented by reference TRBV19 and TRBJ1-2, the full variable domain reads DGGITQSPKYLFRKEGQNVTLSCEQNLNHDAMYWYRQDPGQGLRLIYYSQIVNDFQKGDIAEGYSVSREKKESFPLTVTSAQKNPTAFYLCASSKGRGYGYTFGSGTRLTVV.